This T cell receptor (gamma chain) was obtained from a study of Vδ1+ human thymocytes. Regarding the study as a whole: Thymic delta-chain repertoires held 15% to 20% Vdelta2 sequences and few Vdelta3, despite high sort purity. Highly polyclonal TRG and TRD repertoires with Gaussian CDR3 length distributions appeared in thymus.

The sorted cells were CD3+ Vdelta1+ Vdelta2- thymocytes from alphabeta-depleted thymus. This clone appeared a few times. Antigen: not known. Germline CDR1 reads GITISATS; CDR2 reads ISYDGTV (reference sequence). V was clipped by 6 bases and J by 0 bases; unmatched bases: 5. This CDR3 spans 13 amino acids. Sequences come from RNA converted to cDNA by reverse transcription. Multiplex PCR used pooled V-gene forward primers and a constant-region reverse primer to amplify CDR3s. TCRdb redid the clone calls on the multiplex PCR reads with CATT. The sample yields 9,500 to 13,000 gamma-chain clones, over 40% seen once.

The source of this sequence is a boy in the first two years of life who had congenital heart surgery. Sequenced input: Vdelta1+ gamma-delta thymocytes from the thymus. The subset here: FACS-sorted CD3+ TCRalphabeta- TCRVdelta1+ TCRVdelta2- thymocytes. The chain combines TRGV9 with TRGJ1 or TRGJ2. The CDR3 loop is CALWLENYYKKLF. DNA for the CDR3: TGTGCCTTGTGGCTCGAGAATTATTATAAGAAACTCTTT.